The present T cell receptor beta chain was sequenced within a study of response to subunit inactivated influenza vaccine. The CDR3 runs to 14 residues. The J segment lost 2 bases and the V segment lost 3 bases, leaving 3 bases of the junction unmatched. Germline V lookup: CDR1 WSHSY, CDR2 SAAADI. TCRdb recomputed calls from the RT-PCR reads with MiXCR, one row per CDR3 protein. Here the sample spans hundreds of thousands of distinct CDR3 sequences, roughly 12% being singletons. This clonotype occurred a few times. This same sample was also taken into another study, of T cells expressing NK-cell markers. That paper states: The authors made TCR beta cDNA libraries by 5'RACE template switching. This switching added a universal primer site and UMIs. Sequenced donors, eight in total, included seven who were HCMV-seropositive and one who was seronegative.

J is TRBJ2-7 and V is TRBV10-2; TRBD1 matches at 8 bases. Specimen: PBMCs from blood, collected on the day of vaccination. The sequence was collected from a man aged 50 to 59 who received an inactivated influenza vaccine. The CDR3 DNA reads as TGCGCCAGCAGTGAAGGGACAGGACCCTACGAGCAGTACTTC. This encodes CASSEGTGPYEQYF.